The clone carrying this T cell receptor beta chain was observed a few times. The antigen remains unidentified. This entry is derived from a study of T cells in Graves' hyperthyroidism and ophthalmopathy. The PBMCs had their origin in 8.5 to 10 ml of fresh peripheral blood. The study, taken as a whole, reports: Also found in blood were most expanded thyroid clonotypes above 0.001.

TCR beta CDR3 regions were amplified from RNA transcripts. The HTBI set primed first-round TCR CDR3 RT-PCR. Each CDR3 protein gets one entry after TCRdb re-called the multiplex PCR reads with MiXCR. The table has 530,000 or so distinct CDR3 sequences, 15% to 20% seen once. V was pared by 5 bases and J by 4 bases, with 19 bases between. This CDR3 has 17 residues. CDR1 is SGHRS and CDR2 is YFSETQ in the germline V gene. The rearrangement joins TRBV5-1 to TRBJ2-6; TRBD1 might be the D (5 bases). Sequenced input: blood. The TCR originated in a woman younger than 35 with Graves' ophthalmopathy. CDR3 DNA sequence: TGCGCCAGCAGTCCTCTTAGGGCAGGGTCAGGGGCCAACGTCCTGACTTTC. Translated, it gives CASSPLRAGSGANVLTF.